The 22 T cell receptor beta chains reported below all come from one sample, sequenced in a study of OX40 agonist ivuxolimab in advanced cancers. Receptors were amplified or captured by the immunoSEQ multiplex PCR assay. Here the immuneACCESS table is served through TCRdb, limited to in-frame sequences with V and J called. Missing clones are a known gap in these copies; in checked studies unresolved V genes cover under half, and the rest lacks a known reason. A total of 57,000 or so clones appear in this sample, roughly nine tenths of them only once. Roughly 1.3% of the sample goes to the ten largest clones. The sequences come from CD4+ or CD8+ T cells sorted from blood, collected in a trial of the OX40 agonist ivuxolimab. These receptors were taken from an adult with an advanced solid tumor such as melanoma, head and neck, liver or kidney cancer.

The chain carries TRBV7-2 and TRBJ2-4, with 14 positions matching TRBD2. This CDR3 has 16 residues. Germline V gene sequence: CDR1 SGHTA, CDR2 FQGNSA. J lost 4 bases, V lost 5 bases, and 4 bases had no gene match. For the CDR3, the DNA is TGTGCCAGCAGCCGGACTAGCGGGGGGCCGAAAAACATTCAGTACTTC. Its protein is CASSRTSGGPKNIQYF.

On this clone: One end of the junction is discordant with germline, which a read error may explain. The chain joins TRBV11-2 to TRBJ1-6; weak D call: TRBD1 (6 bases). In germline, CDR1 is SGHAT, CDR2 FQNNGV. The CDR3 sequence is 16 residues long. The CDR3 loop is CASRLGPGGRDSPLHF. DNA for the CDR3: TGTGCCAGCAGATTAGGCCCCGGGGGGCGCGATTCACCCCTCCACTTT.

The V and J genes are TRBV9 and TRBJ1-3; TRBD1 matches 7 bases. Germline V gene data show CDR1 as SGDLS and CDR2 as YYNGEE. J was trimmed by 2 bases and V by 0 bases; bases with no gene match: 5. The length of the CDR3 is 16 residues. The CDR3 bases are TGTGCCAGCAGCGTAGCTGACAGGGCAGCTGGAAACACCATATATTTT. This translates into CASSVADRAAGNTIYF.

The chain links TRBV10-3 to TRBJ1-2, with D possibly matching TRBD1 (6 bases). The CDR3 has 13 amino acids. Germline CDR1 reads ENHRY; CDR2 reads SYGVKD. V lost 7 bases and J 2 bases, leaving 11 bases between the germline ends. The CDR3 loop reads CAIKQGKNYGYTF. The CDR3 bases are TGTGCCATCAAACAGGGAAAGAACTATGGCTACACCTTC.

This rearrangement joins TRBV9 to TRBJ2-2; perhaps TRBD1 as D (5 bases). The CDR3 length is 15 residues. CDR1 and CDR2 (germline): SGDLS, YYNGEE. The V end lost 4 bases, the J end lost 0 bases, and 10 bases lay between the germline ends. CDR3 coding DNA: TGTGCCAGCAGCTTACAGGCGCCGAACACCGGGGAGCTGTTTTTT. It is translated as CASSLQAPNTGELFF.

V and J are TRBV5-6 and TRBJ1-2, with 8 bases identical to TRBD1. Looked up from germline, CDR1 is SGHDT and CDR2 is YYEEEE. The CDR3 is made up of 16 amino acids. The V and J ends lost 4 bases and 1 base, in that order; junction bases with no gene match: 9. The CDR3 DNA is TGTGCCAGCAGCATCACCGGCAGGGGGCTTAACTATGGCTACACCTTC. Translation: CASSITGRGLNYGYTF.

This chain joins TRBV5-4 and TRBJ1-1, with D unclear. The CDR3 has 18 amino acids. The V end lost 4 bases, the J end lost 0 bases, and 22 bases lay between the germline ends. CDR1 and CDR2 from the germline V gene are SGHNT and YYREEE (reference sequence). The CDR3 bases are TGTGCCAGCAGCCCTTTCCTCCGGGGAAGAGGAATGAACACTGAAGCTTTCTTT. Residues: CASSPFLRGRGMNTEAFF.

This clone was found once. The chain employs TRBV5-1 and TRBJ1-4; D is undetermined. Per the germline V gene, CDR1 is SGHRS and CDR2 is YFSETQ. V was trimmed by 3 bases and J by 8 bases, leaving 8 bases between them. The CDR3 runs to 12 residues. As DNA, the CDR3 is TGCGCCAGCAGCTCCCTAGGGGAAAAACTGTTTTTT. Encoded protein: CASSSLGEKLFF. Complete variable domain (other parts from reference TRBV5-1 and TRBJ1-4): KAGVTQTPRYLIKTRGQQVTLSCSPISGHRSVSWYQQTPGQGLQFLFEYFSETQRNKGNFPGRFSGRQFSNSRSEMNVSTLELGDSALYLCASSSLGEKLFFGSGTQLSVL.

The chain joins TRBV4-1 to TRBJ2-3; D may be TRBD2 (6 bases). Germline V gives CDR1 MGHRA, CDR2 YSYEKL. V shed 1 base and J shed 0 bases, with 14 bases lying between them. The CDR3 length is 17 residues. CDR3 DNA: TGCGCCAGCAGCCAAGGGGCACCCGGGACTAGCACAGATACGCAGTATTTT. Its protein is CASSQGAPGTSTDTQYF.

CDR3 in amino acids: CASSANREEKGYTF. The CDR3, as DNA: TGTGCCAGCAGTGCGAACAGGGAGGAGAAAGGCTACACCTTC. This chain links TRBV6-1 with TRBJ1-2, with D maybe TRBD1 (6 bases). The V gene lost 4 bases and the J gene lost 8 bases, with 17 bases spanning the gap. Germline V CDR1 and CDR2: MNHNS, SASEGT. This CDR3 is built from 14 residues.

The rearrangement joins TRBV4-1 to TRBJ2-4; D is unclear. Trimming removed 3 bases at V and 9 bases at J, with 12 bases between. Germline CDR1 MGHRA, CDR2 YSYEKL. The CDR3 has 13 residues. The CDR3 nucleotides read TGCGCCAGCAGCCATCCGGACGTTGGCATTCAGTACTTC. Its translation: CASSHPDVGIQYF.

The gene calls are TRBV25-1 and TRBJ2-7, with D possibly TRBD1 on 5 matching bases. The CDR3 covers 12 residues. CDR1 and CDR2 (germline): MGHDK, SYGVNS. The ends were cut back, 2 bases at V and 3 bases at J, with 5 bases in the middle. The CDR3 protein is CASSEQGYEQYF. The DNA for the CDR3 is TGTGCCAGCAGTGAACAGGGCTACGAGCAGTACTTC.

The chain recombines TRBV2 with TRBJ1-1; 9 nucleotides line up with TRBD1. The CDR3 has 14 residues. Germline V CDR1 and CDR2: SNHLY, FYNNEI. V shed 6 bases and J 4 bases; nucleotides not matched to a gene: 6. The CDR3 DNA is TGTGCCAGCAGCGACAAGACAGGGGGCACTGAAGCTTTCTTT. Translation gives CASSDKTGGTEAFF.

Only one count was recorded for this clone. The chain recombines TRBV10-2 with TRBJ2-7; 9 positions match TRBD2. The CDR3 is made up of 16 amino acids. V trimming: 4 bases; J trimming: 2 bases; junction bases outside the gene matches: 9. Germline V CDR1 and CDR2: WSHSY, SAAADI. The CDR3 is CASSAGRSGGTYEQYF. The CDR3 bases are TGCGCCAGCAGTGCCGGGCGGAGCGGGGGGACCTACGAGCAGTACTTC.

V gene TRBV2 combines with J gene TRBJ1-2; tentative D call: TRBD1 (5 bases). The CDR3 spans 14 residues. V lost 4 bases, J lost 3 bases, and 12 bases lay in between. In germline, CDR1 is SNHLY, CDR2 FYNNEI. CDR3 coding DNA: TGTGCCAGCAGTGCTTCGAGACAGTACTATGGCTACACCTTC. This encodes CASSASRQYYGYTF.

The J gene is TRBJ1-5, the V gene TRBV18; possible D gene TRBD1, 5 bases. Trimming shortened V by 5 bases and J by 4 bases, and 9 bases separated the two germline ends. CDR3 size: 13 residues. Germline values: CDR1 KGHSH, CDR2 LQKENI. The CDR3 is CASSVQDNQPQHF. CDR3 coding DNA: TGTGCCAGCTCAGTACAGGATAATCAGCCCCAGCATTTT.

V is TRBV11-2 and J is TRBJ2-6; possible D gene TRBD2, 5 bases. This CDR3 spans 16 amino acids. From germline, CDR1 is SGHAT and CDR2 FQNNGV. The germline V and J ends were trimmed by 5 bases and 5 bases, with 16 bases remaining between them. The chain's CDR3 is CASSVGLLLRANVLTF. CDR3 DNA: TGTGCCAGCAGCGTTGGACTCCTCCTCCGGGCCAACGTCCTGACTTTC.

The rearrangement uses TRBV15 and TRBJ1-2; 9 nucleotides match TRBD1. The V segment lost 5 bases and the J segment 1 base; nucleotides outside the gene matches: 8. Germline values: CDR1 LNHNV, CDR2 YYDKDF (reference sequence). The CDR3 is 16 residues long. The CDR3 loop reads CATSEGRDRDNYGYTF. The CDR3 DNA reads TGTGCCACCAGCGAGGGAAGGGACAGGGATAACTATGGCTACACCTTC.

The chain recombines TRBV5-1 with TRBJ1-2, with 7 bases aligning to TRBD1. Germline V gene sequence: CDR1 SGHRS, CDR2 YFSETQ. The CDR3 spans 12 residues. Trimming removed 4 bases from V and 8 bases from J; junction bases left unmatched: 5. The CDR3: CASSREGGGYTF. CDR3 nucleotide sequence: TGCGCCAGCAGCCGGGAAGGGGGCGGCTACACCTTC.

CDR3 protein: CASSSQTGASNYGYTF. The CDR3 DNA reads TGTGCCAGCAGCTCCCAGACAGGGGCATCTAACTATGGCTACACCTTC. The gene calls are TRBV5-5 and TRBJ1-2; 8 bases fit TRBD1. V was clipped by 3 bases and J by 0 bases; unmatched bases: 7. The CDR3 has 16 residues. The V gene's germline CDR1 is SGHKS and CDR2 YYEKEE (reference sequence). The full variable domain, with the rest looked up from reference TRBV5-5 and TRBJ1-2, is DAGVTQSPTHLIKTRGQQVTLRCSPISGHKSVSWYQQVLGQGPQFIFQYYEKEERGRGNFPDRFSARQFPNYSSELNVNALLLGDSALYLCASSSQTGASNYGYTFGSGTRLTVV.

The chain is built from TRBV7-9 and TRBJ1-2, with D possibly matching TRBD1 (5 bases). Germline CDR1 and CDR2: SEHNR and FQNEAQ (reference sequence). V was shortened by 4 bases and J by 8 bases, with 17 bases between the two germline ends. CDR3 length: 14 amino acids. The CDR3 region has the DNA TGTGCCAGCAGCTCCGACAGCTGGTTAGTAGGCTACACCTTC. This translates into CASSSDSWLVGYTF.

The V and J genes are TRBV7-2 and TRBJ2-7; TRBD1 matches 10 bases. Germline lookup yields CDR1 SGHTA and CDR2 FQGNSA. J was trimmed by 9 bases and V by 5 bases; bases with no gene match: 7. The CDR3 contains 13 residues. The CDR3 protein is CASSPVDRGPQYF. The CDR3 DNA follows: TGTGCCAGCAGCCCCGTAGACAGGGGGCCGCAGTACTTC.